The sequence of this TCR beta chain was determined in a study of blood T cell repertoires in COVID-19. Study background: T cells, B-cell-depleted T cells, or PBMCs supplied cDNA or gDNA.

As processed by the authors: Scientists estimated how many nucleated cells there were by amplifying reference gene primers. Here immunoSEQ multiplex PCR was the method, and the copy in TCRdb shows in-frame clones only, minus some. V, J and clone size are taken as reported in that table, and D and trimming were inferred from the DNA itself. The repertoire includes about 180,000 clones, over 75% of them detected once, and 6.5% sits in the top ten. Germline V lookup: CDR1 GTSNPN, CDR2 SVGIG (reference sequence). The CDR3 has 14 amino acids. V lost 5 bases to trimming and J lost 4 bases; unmatched junction nucleotides: 6.

The specimen sequenced was peripheral blood. The genes are TRBV30 and TRBJ2-2; 8 nucleotides match TRBD2. This TCR was sampled from a man aged 65 to 79 with active or convalescent COVID-19. CDR3 sequence: CAWSGREVTGELFF. In DNA, the CDR3 is TGTGCCTGGTCAGGGCGGGAGGTCACCGGGGAGCTGTTTTTT.